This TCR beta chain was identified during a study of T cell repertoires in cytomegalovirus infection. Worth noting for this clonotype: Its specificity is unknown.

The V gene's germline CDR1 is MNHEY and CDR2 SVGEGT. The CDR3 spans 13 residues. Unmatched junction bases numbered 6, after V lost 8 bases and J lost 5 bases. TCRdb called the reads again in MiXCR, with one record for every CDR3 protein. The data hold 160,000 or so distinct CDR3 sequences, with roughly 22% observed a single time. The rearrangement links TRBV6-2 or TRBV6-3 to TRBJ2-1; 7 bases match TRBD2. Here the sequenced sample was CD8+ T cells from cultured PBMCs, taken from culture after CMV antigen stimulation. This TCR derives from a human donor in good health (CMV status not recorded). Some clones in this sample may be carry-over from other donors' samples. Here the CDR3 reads CASGLAEHNEQFF. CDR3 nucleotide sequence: TGTGCCAGCGGCCTAGCGGAGCACAATGAGCAGTTCTTC.